The table lists the clone carrying this T cell receptor beta chain with many counts. This sample stems from a study of T-cell reconstitution after alpha-beta-depleted transplantation in children. During its preparation, the TCRbeta library received unique molecular identifiers. TCRdb re-derived calls from the PCR reads in MiXCR, one entry per CDR3 protein. The sample contains a few hundred thousand distinct CDR3 sequences, over 9.5% of which appear only once. Germline CDR1 SGHVS, CDR2 FNYEAQ. V lost 3 bases and J lost 0, with 17 bases in between. This CDR3 has 17 residues. This chain connects TRBV7-6 to TRBJ1-2; D call uncertain. Sample: PBMCs from the stem cell graft donor, taken from the stem cell graft. The clonotype originates from a human donor who donated a stem cell graft to a child with SCID. The CDR3: CASSFCRPPRANYGYTF. The CDR3 DNA reads as TGTGCCAGCAGCTTTTGCAGACCCCCGCGAGCTAACTATGGCTACACCTTC. Variable domain in full (rest from reference TRBV7-6 and TRBJ1-2): GAGVSQSPRYKVTKRGQDVALRCDPISGHVSLYWYRQALGQGPEFLTYFNYEAQQDKSGLPNDRFSAERPEGSISTLTIQRTEQRDSAMYRCASSFCRPPRANYGYTFGSGTRLTVV.